The 29 T cell receptor beta chains below come from one sample, sequenced in a study of OX40 agonist ivuxolimab in advanced cancers. Clones were sequenced by immunoSEQ multiplex PCR, and TCRdb holds only the in-frame ones, with some missing. The sample lists 55,000 to 85,000 clones; roughly 85% were seen once. The sample was CD4+ or CD8+ T cells sorted from blood, taken in a trial of the OX40 agonist ivuxolimab. These TCRs come from an adult with an advanced solid tumor such as melanoma, head and neck, liver or kidney cancer.

The J gene is TRBJ2-7, the V gene TRBV5-1, with TRBD1 as a possible D gene (6 bases). CDR3 length: 13 amino acids. Germline values: CDR1 SGHRS, CDR2 YFSETQ. The germline V and J ends were trimmed by 4 bases and 3 bases, with 11 bases remaining between them. DNA for the CDR3: TGCGCCAGCAGCACGACAGGAAACTACGAGCAGTACTTC. Amino acids: CASSTTGNYEQYF.

This clone appeared a few times. The rearrangement uses TRBV19 and TRBJ1-5; no definite D call. V lost 6 bases, J lost 0 bases, and 15 bases lay in between. This CDR3 comprises 16 residues. Per germline, CDR1 LNHDA and CDR2 SQIVND (reference sequence). The CDR3 is CASREQHDYSNQPQHF. CDR3 nucleotides: TGTGCCAGTAGGGAACAACACGATTATAGCAATCAGCCCCAGCATTTT.

Turning to this clone: The sample has other DNA sequences that encode this CDR3 too. The J gene is TRBJ2-7, the V gene TRBV7-6, with D maybe TRBD1 (5 bases). V gave up 5 bases and J gave up 1 base, with 12 bases separating them. Germline V gene sequence: CDR1 SGHVS, CDR2 FNYEAQ. CDR3 length equals 14 residues. The CDR3 spells CASSLQGTSYEQYF. The DNA of the CDR3 is TGTGCCAGCAGCCTCCAGGGAACGTCCTACGAGCAGTACTTC.

The J gene is TRBJ2-5, the V gene TRBV5-4; 13 nucleotides match TRBD2. The germline V gene has CDR1 SGHNT and CDR2 YYREEE (reference sequence). Unmatched junction bases numbered 5, after V lost 2 bases and J lost 4 bases. The CDR3 extends over 16 amino acids. This CDR3 is CASSLPLAGGRETQYF. The CDR3 DNA sequence: TGTGCCAGCAGCTTACCACTAGCGGGGGGGCGAGAGACCCAGTACTTC.

As concerns this clone: The sample carries other DNA sequences with the same CDR3. This chain connects TRBV18 to TRBJ1-1; 10 bases align to TRBD1. The V and J ends lost 2 bases and 2 bases, in that order; junction bases with no gene match: 2. Germline V gives CDR1 KGHSH, CDR2 LQKENI. The CDR3 extends over 15 amino acids. The CDR3 DNA reads TGTGCCAGCTCACCAAGACAGGGGGCCAACACTGAAGCTTTCTTT. It codes for CASSPRQGANTEAFF.

This clone showed up just once. The chain is built from TRBV7-3 and TRBJ2-1, with a weak D call TRBD1 (5 bases). The CDR3 has 14 amino acids. Germline V gene sequence: CDR1 SGHTA, CDR2 FQGTGA. Trimming left V 3 bases short and J 2 bases short, with 8 bases between. CDR3 region: CASSFDSTYNEQFF. The CDR3, as DNA: TGTGCCAGCAGCTTTGACAGCACCTACAATGAGCAGTTCTTC.

The chain carries TRBV6-6 and TRBJ1-5, with 8 bases aligning to TRBD1. Germline values: CDR1 MNHNY, CDR2 SVGAGI (reference sequence). This CDR3 is 13 amino acids long. V was clipped by 5 bases and J by 7 bases; unmatched bases: 4. This chain's CDR3 is CASSGQGEQPQHF. The CDR3 DNA reads TGTGCCAGCAGTGGACAGGGAGAGCAGCCCCAGCATTTT.

This chain joins TRBV30 and TRBJ1-2, with D unresolved. This CDR3 region has 15 residues. In germline, CDR1 is GTSNPN, CDR2 SVGIG (reference sequence). Trimming shortened V by 0 bases and J by 2 bases, and 13 bases separated the two germline ends. CDR3 protein: CAWSVPPISNYGYTF. The CDR3 DNA reads TGTGCCTGGAGTGTACCCCCCATCAGCAACTATGGCTACACCTTC.

The V and J genes are TRBV5-6 and TRBJ2-5; 12 nucleotides line up with TRBD2. Germline V gene lookup returns CDR1 SGHDT and CDR2 YYEEEE. V lost 0 bases and J lost 5; bases outside the gene matches: 2. The CDR3 contains 15 residues. CDR3 nucleotide sequence: TGTGCCAGCAGCTTGGCCGGGACTAGCGGGGAGACCCAGTACTTC. Its translation: CASSLAGTSGETQYF.

The V gene is TRBV10-3, the J gene TRBJ1-1; 7 positions agree with TRBD1. The CDR3 sequence is 14 residues long. Germline V lookup: CDR1 ENHRY, CDR2 SYGVKD. V lost 4 bases, J lost 3 bases, and 5 bases stayed unmatched. The CDR3 nucleotides read TGTGCCATCAGTGCAGGTGGGACAGACACTGAAGCTTTCTTT. Translation gives CAISAGGTDTEAFF.

The chain couples TRBV6-5 to TRBJ1-1; D unresolved. This CDR3 has 13 residues. V was pared by 1 base and J by 1 base, with 4 bases between. Per germline, CDR1 MNHEY and CDR2 SVGAGI. The chain's CDR3 is CASSYWENTEAFF. In DNA form, the CDR3 reads TGTGCCAGCAGTTACTGGGAGAACACTGAAGCTTTCTTT.

The chain employs TRBV2 and TRBJ1-4; D is ambiguous. The CDR3 is 14 amino acids. Trimming took off 4 bases at V and 6 bases at J, with 12 bases between the two ends. Germline CDR1 reads SNHLY; CDR2 reads FYNNEI. In DNA form, the CDR3 reads TGTGCCAGCAGTGTTGAAGGGAAGGATGAAAAACTGTTTTTT. Amino acids: CASSVEGKDEKLFF. The whole variable domain, filled in from reference TRBV2 and TRBJ1-4, reads EPEVTQTPSHQVTQMGQEVILRCVPISNHLYFYWYRQILGQKVEFLVSFYNNEISEKSEIFDDQFSVERPDGSNFTLKIRSTKLEDSAMYFCASSVEGKDEKLFFGSGTQLSVL.

The V gene is TRBV7-2, the J gene TRBJ2-7, with a tentative D call TRBD1 (5 bases). Trimming shortened V by 4 bases and J by 0 bases, and 10 bases separated the two germline ends. The CDR3 extends over 14 amino acids. Germline CDR1 SGHTA, CDR2 FQGNSA. This chain's CDR3 is CASSSDSSSYEQYF. The CDR3 nucleotides read TGTGCCAGCAGCTCCGACAGTAGCTCCTACGAGCAGTACTTC.

The V call is TRBV6-5, the J call TRBJ1-1; possibly TRBD1 for D (6 bases). The CDR3 runs to 15 residues. Germline CDR1 and CDR2: MNHEY and SVGAGI. V lost 2 bases, J lost 1 base, and 11 bases lay in between. The DNA for the CDR3 is TGTGCCAGCAGTTACACAGGGCGCGGGAACACTGAAGCTTTCTTT. This translates into CASSYTGRGNTEAFF.

V gene TRBV28 combines with J gene TRBJ2-2, with D maybe TRBD1 (5 bases). The CDR3 has 13 amino acids. V was cut by 6 bases and J by 6 bases, with 11 bases left in between. The germline V gene has CDR1 MDHEN and CDR2 SYDVKM. DNA for the CDR3: TGTGCCAGCAGGGCAGGGCTCGCCGGGGAGCTGTTTTTT. Its translation: CASRAGLAGELFF.

V gene TRBV4-2 combines with J gene TRBJ1-1, with unresolved D. Germline V lookup: CDR1 LGHNA, CDR2 YNFKEQ. The V gene lost 1 base and the J gene lost 8 bases, with 11 bases spanning the gap. CDR3 length: 13 amino acids. CDR3 protein: CASSQGWVEEAFF. The CDR3 nucleotides are TGTGCCAGCAGCCAAGGGTGGGTCGAGGAAGCTTTCTTT.

This chain joins TRBV7-2 and TRBJ1-1; D may be TRBD1 (5 bases). Germline V lookup: CDR1 SGHTA, CDR2 FQGNSA. V lost 8 bases and J 11 bases, leaving 18 bases between the germline ends. This CDR3 is 12 amino acids long. CDR3 nucleotides: TGTGCCAGCCCCGGGGCCGGGTTTGGTGCTTTCTTT. Protein: CASPGAGFGAFF.

The rearrangement joins TRBV28 to TRBJ2-5; 8 bases are shared with TRBD1. V shed 5 bases and J 3 bases; nucleotides not matched to a gene: 5. The CDR3 spans 14 residues. Germline V lookup: CDR1 MDHEN, CDR2 SYDVKM. The CDR3 DNA reads TGTGCCAGCAGTCGGGCGGGACAGGAAGAGACCCAGTACTTC. Amino acid sequence: CASSRAGQEETQYF.

The rearrangement joins TRBV27 to TRBJ2-3; D is perhaps TRBD1 or TRBD2 (5 bases each). This CDR3 spans 13 amino acids. Trimming removed 3 bases at V and 9 bases at J, with 13 bases between. Germline CDR1 MNHEY, CDR2 SMNVEV (reference sequence). The CDR3 sequence: CASSLPGPGTQYF. The CDR3 coding sequence is TGTGCCAGCAGTTTGCCGGGACCTGGCACGCAGTATTTT.

This clone was detected once. The chain employs TRBV19 and TRBJ1-5, with 8 bases matching TRBD1. CDR1 is LNHDA and CDR2 is SQIVND in the germline V gene (reference sequence). The CDR3 contains 13 residues. With 4 bases clipped from V and 7 bases from J, the junction kept 3 bases outside the gene matches. CDR3: CASSTRQGQPQHF. The DNA for the CDR3 is TGTGCCAGTAGTACACGACAGGGGCAGCCCCAGCATTTT.

The rearrangement joins TRBV19 to TRBJ1-5; D is unclear. The CDR3 sequence is 15 residues long. The V end lost 5 bases, the J end lost 2 bases, and 13 bases lay between the germline ends. Germline CDR1 is LNHDA and CDR2 is SQIVND (reference sequence). The CDR3 DNA sequence: TGTGCCAGTAGTCAGACCCGGACGGGCAATCAGCCCCAGCATTTT. Its protein product is CASSQTRTGNQPQHF. Supplemented by reference TRBV19 and TRBJ1-5, the full variable domain reads DGGITQSPKYLFRKEGQNVTLSCEQNLNHDAMYWYRQDPGQGLRLIYYSQIVNDFQKGDIAEGYSVSREKKESFPLTVTSAQKNPTAFYLCASSQTRTGNQPQHFGDGTRLSIL.

V gene TRBV10-3 combines with J gene TRBJ1-1; 7 nucleotides agree with TRBD1. CDR3 length equals 13 residues. With V trimmed by 10 bases and J by 3 bases, 8 bases remained unmatched. Per the germline V gene, CDR1 is ENHRY and CDR2 is SYGVKD. The CDR3 nucleotides are TGTGCCACCTCGGGACAGAGAGACACTGAAGCTTTCTTT. As protein: CATSGQRDTEAFF.

The chain recombines TRBV5-6 with TRBJ1-6, with TRBD1 identical over 8 bases. V shed 4 bases, J shed 8 bases, and the junction held 14 bases outside the gene matches. The CDR3 totals 17 residues. The V gene's germline CDR1 is SGHDT and CDR2 YYEEEE. CDR3 protein: CASSGERRTGPDSPLHF. The CDR3 DNA sequence: TGTGCCAGCAGCGGAGAACGCCGGACAGGGCCGGATTCACCCCTCCACTTT.

The chain employs TRBV19 and TRBJ1-6; no definite D call. CDR1 and CDR2 from the germline V gene are LNHDA and SQIVND (reference sequence). This CDR3 comprises 16 residues. V shed 3 bases and J shed 7 bases, with 16 bases lying between them. DNA of the CDR3: TGTGCCAGTAGTATGGTACAGTCGTTCGGAAATTCACCCCTCCACTTT. This translates into CASSMVQSFGNSPLHF.

V is TRBV7-2 and J is TRBJ2-7, with 9 bases aligning to TRBD2. Germline V gene lookup returns CDR1 SGHTA and CDR2 FQGNSA. V lost 5 bases and J lost 5; bases outside the gene matches: 7. CDR3 length: 14 amino acids. As DNA, the CDR3 is TGTGCCAGCAGCACCCGACTAGCGGTTAACGAGCAGTACTTC. It is translated as CASSTRLAVNEQYF. Full variable domain (remainder filled in from reference TRBV7-2 and TRBJ2-7): GAGVSQSPSNKVTEKGKDVELRCDPISGHTALYWYRQSLGQGLEFLIYFQGNSAPDKSGLPSDRFSAERTGGSVSTLTIQRTQQEDSAVYLCASSTRLAVNEQYFGPGTRLTVT.

The chain employs TRBV5-4 and TRBJ1-4; no firm D call. The CDR3 sequence is 13 residues long. Germline CDR1 SGHNT, CDR2 YYREEE (reference sequence). With 3 bases removed from V and 5 bases from J, the gap between germline ends came to 8 bases. The CDR3 reads CASSSQLNEKLFF. Here the CDR3 DNA reads TGTGCCAGCAGCTCGCAACTAAATGAAAAACTGTTTTTT. Looking up the rest from reference TRBV5-4 and TRBJ1-4 gives the full variable domain: ETGVTQSPTHLIKTRGQQVTLRCSSQSGHNTVSWYQQALGQGPQFIFQYYREEENGRGNFPPRFSGLQFPNYSSELNVNALELDDSALYLCASSSQLNEKLFFGSGTQLSVL.

The table lists this clone with a count of one. The rearrangement joins TRBV4-2 to TRBJ2-3, with D tentatively TRBD1 (5 bases). The CDR3 length is 16 residues. Germline CDR1 is LGHNA and CDR2 is YNFKEQ. Trimming cost V 1 base and J 2 bases, with 13 bases left between them. The CDR3 region is CASSQVGQGPTDTQYF. CDR3 bases: TGTGCCAGCAGCCAAGTTGGGCAGGGTCCCACAGATACGCAGTATTTT.

CDR3 sequence reads: CASSSSRAINEQYF. The CDR3 DNA sequence: TGTGCCAGCAGTTCCTCCAGGGCAATCAACGAGCAGTACTTC. The rearrangement joins TRBV6-5 to TRBJ2-7; maybe TRBD1 (5 bases). Per germline, CDR1 MNHEY and CDR2 SVGAGI. This CDR3 has 14 amino acids. V was trimmed by 4 bases and J by 5 bases, leaving 15 bases between them.

The rearrangement joins TRBV28 to TRBJ1-4, with a possible D match to TRBD1 (5 bases). V was shortened by 5 bases and J by 5 bases, with 18 bases between the two germline ends. Looked up from germline, CDR1 is MDHEN and CDR2 is SYDVKM. This CDR3 region has 16 residues. As DNA, the CDR3 is TGTGCCAGCAGTCACTCCGGGGCCGCCAAAAATGAAAAACTGTTTTTT. Translated, it gives CASSHSGAAKNEKLFF.